This T cell receptor (beta chain) appears in the sequencing data of a study of blood T cell repertoires in COVID-19. This clone was counted a single time. In assigning cohorts, the study relied on participant-reported clinical history. Before being deemed recovered, Cohort 3 donors had two negative PCRs, clearance, or symptom resolution. TCRdb keeps only in-frame clones here, not all; method: immunoSEQ multiplex PCR. The sample lists approximately 200,000 clones, about 90% occurring once. The clonotype comes from a man aged 25 to 40 who had recovered from COVID-19. Material: PBMCs or T cells enriched from blood (not recorded which).

The CDR3: CASSQAVGTGNNEQFF. CDR3 nucleotide sequence: TGTGCCAGCAGCCAAGCCGTGGGGACAGGGAACAATGAGCAGTTCTTC. This chain uses TRBV3-1 (or the pseudogene TRBV3-2) with TRBJ2-1; 9 bases map to TRBD1. The CDR3 is 16 amino acids. Germline V lookup: CDR1 LGHDT, CDR2 YNNKEL (reference sequence). With V trimmed by 1 base and J by 5 bases, 6 bases remained unmatched.